This T cell receptor beta chain is drawn from a study of vaccination effects on CD4 cells after COVID-19 (dated by TCRdb to between 2021 and 2024). Notes on the research overall: Each participant got two doses of an mRNA SARS-CoV-2 vaccine, either BNT162b2 or mRNA-1273. In both COVID-19 convalescent patients and infection-naive vaccine recipients, the study compared SARS-CoV-2 spike-specific CD4+ TCR repertoires from before mRNA vaccination with those from after it. Altogether, around ten COVID-19 convalescent patients and a few SARS-CoV-2-naive healthy vaccine recipients made up the full study. Cultures from other donors in the study were sequenced using the Oncomine TCR Beta short-read assay on an Illumina iSeq 100. What the authors observed across the whole study: Clones induced by infection and clones induced by vaccination both contracted markedly at late timepoints after vaccination, which fits with T cell responses waning over time. Limitations of the study were the small number of convalescent patients and the absence of early post-infection timepoints. Among healthy vaccine recipients, nearly all vaccine-induced clones were SARS-CoV-2 mono-reactive, and just 1 of 255 was cross-reactive with common cold coronaviruses.

Library construction relied on the immunoSEQ multiplex PCR assay. DNA from the CD4+ T cells that had been cultured and isolated underwent TCR beta CDR3 sequencing. Concerning the study's data processing: Non-productive TCR sequences were removed, reads were trimmed to the CDR3 region, and CDR3s of at least 7 amino acids were retained. Antigen-specific clonotypes were identified using the MANAFEST web app by comparison of expansion in peptide wells against reference cultures. To be called positive, a clone needed expansion at FDR<0.05 compared with the reference and with all other wells, an odds ratio greater than 5, and a frequency greater than 0.1% in two replicate wells. A clonotype was called cross-reactive if it was significantly expanded both in SARS-CoV-2 spike wells and in at least one common cold coronavirus spike condition. Using the stringdist R package, CDR3 similarity was measured by Levenshtein distance, and unrooted trees were constructed with ape in R 3.6.1. TCRdb carries this immuneACCESS record with in-frame sequences only. Its versions omit some clonotypes, under half of them owing to an unresolved V gene in the studies checked, with the rest unexplained. V and J calls plus clone size are reproduced from that table; the DNA served to infer D and trimming. This sample has 65,000 or so clones in its table, and 60% to 80% of those were observed once. The biggest ten clones account for around 3% of the sample.

This clone was counted a few times. No antigen is known for it. Base qualities are not at hand, and no much larger clone is one base apart. The ViraFEST assay stimulated PBMC with viral peptide pools and then used TCR sequencing to identify antigen-specific CD4+ T cell clonotypes by expansion. After less than eleven days of culture, CD4+ T cells were isolated with the EasySep CD4+ T cell isolation kit. Negative nucleocapsid antibody results before and after vaccination confirmed that the healthy vaccine recipients had no prior SARS-CoV-2 infection. A few million PBMC per well were cultured with approximately 10 ug/ml peptides in IMDM containing roughly 5% human AB serum, roughly 10 IU/ml IL-2 and gentamicin. On days 3 and 7, half of the culture medium was replaced with fresh IL-2-containing medium. Unless noted otherwise, every peptide stimulation condition was grown in triplicate wells. Using Ficoll-Paque Plus gradient centrifugation, PBMC were separated from whole blood and then either used fresh or cryopreserved at -140C. The overlapping peptide pools covered the spike proteins of SARS-CoV-2 as well as those of the common cold coronaviruses HCoV-NL63, HCoV-OC43 and HCoV-229E. The QIAamp micro DNA kit was used to extract genomic DNA from the cultured CD4+ T cells.

Based on the germline V gene (reference sequence), the CDR1 and CDR2 sequences are SSHAT and FNYEAQ. For this chain, trimming is 2 bases at the V end and 2 bases at the J end, and the number of junction bases without a gene match is 5. Measured from the cysteine to the phenylalanine, the CDR3 is 15 residues long. Only the CDR3 DNA is retained, 45 bases long and in frame from the first base. The specimen was CD4+ T cells from PBMCs cultured with HCoV-NL63 spike peptides, collected before COVID-19 vaccination. The sample's cell subset or site label, decoded: HCoV-NL63 spike overlapping peptide pool stimulation. The sequence links TRBV7-7 to TRBJ1-2, with 7 bases aligning to TRBD1. The sequence came from a human donor who received a COVID-19 vaccine. CDR3 loop: CASSLNPDRNYGYTF. The bases read TGTGCCAGCAGCTTAAACCCGGACAGGAACTATGGCTACACCTTC.